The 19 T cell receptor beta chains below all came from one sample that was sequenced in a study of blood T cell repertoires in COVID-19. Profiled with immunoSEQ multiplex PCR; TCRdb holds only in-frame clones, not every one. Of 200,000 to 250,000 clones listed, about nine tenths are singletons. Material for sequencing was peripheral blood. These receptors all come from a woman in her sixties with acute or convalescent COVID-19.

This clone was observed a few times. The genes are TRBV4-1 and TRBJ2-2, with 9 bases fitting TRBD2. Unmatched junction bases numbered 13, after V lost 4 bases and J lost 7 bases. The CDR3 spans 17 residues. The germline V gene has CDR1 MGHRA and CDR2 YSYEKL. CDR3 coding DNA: TGCGCCAGCAGCCCCCCTCGCGGGGGGGCCGTAGTCGGGGAGCTGTTTTTT. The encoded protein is CASSPPRGGAVVGELFF.

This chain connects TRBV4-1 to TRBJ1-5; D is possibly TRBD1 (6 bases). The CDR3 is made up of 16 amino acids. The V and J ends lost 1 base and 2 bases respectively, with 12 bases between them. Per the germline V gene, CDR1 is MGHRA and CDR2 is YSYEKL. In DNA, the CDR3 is TGCGCCAGCAGCCAAGTCTCAGGGGTTGGCAATCAGCCCCAGCATTTT. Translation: CASSQVSGVGNQPQHF.

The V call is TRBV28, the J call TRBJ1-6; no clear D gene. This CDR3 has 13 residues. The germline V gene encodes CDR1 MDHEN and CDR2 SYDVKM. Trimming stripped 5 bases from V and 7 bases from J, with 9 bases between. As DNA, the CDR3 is TGTGCCAGCAGTCCATTCGGGAATTCACCCCTCCACTTT. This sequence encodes CASSPFGNSPLHF.

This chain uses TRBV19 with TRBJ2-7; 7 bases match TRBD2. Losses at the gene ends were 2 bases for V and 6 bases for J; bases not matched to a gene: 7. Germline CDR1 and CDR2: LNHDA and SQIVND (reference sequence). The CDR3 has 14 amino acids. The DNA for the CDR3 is TGTGCCAGTAGTATAAGCGCGGGAGTCAGCGAGCAGTACTTC. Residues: CASSISAGVSEQYF.

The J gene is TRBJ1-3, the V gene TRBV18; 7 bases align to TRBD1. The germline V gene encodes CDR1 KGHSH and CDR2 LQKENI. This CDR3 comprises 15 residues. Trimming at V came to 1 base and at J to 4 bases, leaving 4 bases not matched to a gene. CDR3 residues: CASSPRQGSGNTIYF. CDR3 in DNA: TGTGCCAGCTCACCACGACAGGGCTCCGGAAACACCATATATTTT.

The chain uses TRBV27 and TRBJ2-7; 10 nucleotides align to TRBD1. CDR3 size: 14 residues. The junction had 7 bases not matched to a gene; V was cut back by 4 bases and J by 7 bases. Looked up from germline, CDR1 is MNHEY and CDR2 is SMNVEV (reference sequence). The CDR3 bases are TGTGCCAGCAGTTCCGGACAGGGGGTGGGAGAGCAGTACTTC. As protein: CASSSGQGVGEQYF.

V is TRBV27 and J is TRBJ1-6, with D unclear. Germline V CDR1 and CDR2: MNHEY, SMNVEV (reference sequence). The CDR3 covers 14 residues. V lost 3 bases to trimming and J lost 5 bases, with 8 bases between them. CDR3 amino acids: CASSFGRDNSPLHF. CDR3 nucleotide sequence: TGTGCCAGCAGTTTTGGGCGGGATAATTCACCCCTCCACTTT.

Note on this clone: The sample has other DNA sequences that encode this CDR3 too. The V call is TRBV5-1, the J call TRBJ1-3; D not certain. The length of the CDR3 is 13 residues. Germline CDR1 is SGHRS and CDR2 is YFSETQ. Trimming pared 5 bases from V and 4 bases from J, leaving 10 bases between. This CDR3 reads CASRTGSGNTIYF. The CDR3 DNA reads TGCGCCAGCAGGACGGGGTCCGGAAACACCATATATTTT.

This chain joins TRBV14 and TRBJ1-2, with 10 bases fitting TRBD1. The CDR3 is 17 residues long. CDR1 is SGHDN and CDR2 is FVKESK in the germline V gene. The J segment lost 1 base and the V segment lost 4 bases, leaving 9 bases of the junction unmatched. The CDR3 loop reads CASSPRGTGDFNYGYTF. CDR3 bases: TGTGCCAGCAGCCCGAGGGGGACAGGGGATTTTAACTATGGCTACACCTTC.

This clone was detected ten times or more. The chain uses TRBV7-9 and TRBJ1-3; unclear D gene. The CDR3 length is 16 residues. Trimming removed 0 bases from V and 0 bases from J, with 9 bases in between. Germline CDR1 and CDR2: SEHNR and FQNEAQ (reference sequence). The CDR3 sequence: CASSLAGRLSGNTIYF. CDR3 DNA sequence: TGTGCCAGCAGCTTAGCGGGGAGGCTCTCTGGAAACACCATATATTTT.

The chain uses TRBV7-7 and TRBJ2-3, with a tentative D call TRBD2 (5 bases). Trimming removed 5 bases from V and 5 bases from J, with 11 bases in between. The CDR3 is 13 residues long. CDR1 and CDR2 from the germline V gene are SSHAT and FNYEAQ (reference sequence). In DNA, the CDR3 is TGTGCCAGCAGCCCGGATCGGGGAGATACGCAGTATTTT. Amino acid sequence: CASSPDRGDTQYF.

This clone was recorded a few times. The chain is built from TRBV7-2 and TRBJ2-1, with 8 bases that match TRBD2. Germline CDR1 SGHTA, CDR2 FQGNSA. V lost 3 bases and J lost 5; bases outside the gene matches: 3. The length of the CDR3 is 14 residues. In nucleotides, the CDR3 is TGTGCCAGCAGCTTGGGACTAGGCCACAATGAGCAGTTCTTC. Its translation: CASSLGLGHNEQFF. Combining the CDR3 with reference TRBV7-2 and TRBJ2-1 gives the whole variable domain GAGVSQSPSNKVTEKGKDVELRCDPISGHTALYWYRQSLGQGLEFLIYFQGNSAPDKSGLPSDRFSAERTGGSVSTLTIQRTQQEDSAVYLCASSLGLGHNEQFFGPGTRLTVL.

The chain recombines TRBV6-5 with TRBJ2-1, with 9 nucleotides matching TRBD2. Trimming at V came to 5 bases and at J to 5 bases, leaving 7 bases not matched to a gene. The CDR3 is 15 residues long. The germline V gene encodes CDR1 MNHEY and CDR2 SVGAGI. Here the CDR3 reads CASSRVAGENNEQFF. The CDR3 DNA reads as TGTGCCAGCAGTCGAGTAGCGGGAGAAAACAATGAGCAGTTCTTC.

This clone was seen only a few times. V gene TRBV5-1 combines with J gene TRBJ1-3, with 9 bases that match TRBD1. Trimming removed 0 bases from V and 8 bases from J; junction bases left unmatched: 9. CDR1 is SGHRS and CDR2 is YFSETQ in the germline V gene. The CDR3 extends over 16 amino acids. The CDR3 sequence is CASSLAGGQGLDTIYF. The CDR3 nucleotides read TGCGCCAGCAGCTTGGCCGGGGGACAGGGCTTGGACACCATATATTTT.

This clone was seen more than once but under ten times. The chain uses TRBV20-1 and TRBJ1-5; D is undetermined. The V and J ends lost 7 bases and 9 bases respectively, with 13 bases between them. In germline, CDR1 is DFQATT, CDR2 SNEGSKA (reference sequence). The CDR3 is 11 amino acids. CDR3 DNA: TGCAGTGTCAAAACTATGGGGCCCCAGCATTTT. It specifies CSVKTMGPQHF.

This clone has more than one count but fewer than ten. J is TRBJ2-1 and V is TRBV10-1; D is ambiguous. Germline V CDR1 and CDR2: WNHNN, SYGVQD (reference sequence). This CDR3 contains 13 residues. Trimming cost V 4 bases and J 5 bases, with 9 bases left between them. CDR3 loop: CASSVLPNNEQFF. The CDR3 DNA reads TGCGCCAGCAGTGTCCTACCAAACAATGAGCAGTTCTTC.

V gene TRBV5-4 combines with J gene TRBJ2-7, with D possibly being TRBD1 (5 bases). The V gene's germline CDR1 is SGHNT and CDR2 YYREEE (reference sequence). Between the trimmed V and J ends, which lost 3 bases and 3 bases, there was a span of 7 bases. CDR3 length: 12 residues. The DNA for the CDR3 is TGTGCCAGCAGCTACGACAGCTACGAGCAGTACTTC. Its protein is CASSYDSYEQYF. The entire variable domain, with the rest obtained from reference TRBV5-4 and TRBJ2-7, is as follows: ETGVTQSPTHLIKTRGQQVTLRCSSQSGHNTVSWYQQALGQGPQFIFQYYREEENGRGNFPPRFSGLQFPNYSSELNVNALELDDSALYLCASSYDSYEQYFGPGTRLTVT.

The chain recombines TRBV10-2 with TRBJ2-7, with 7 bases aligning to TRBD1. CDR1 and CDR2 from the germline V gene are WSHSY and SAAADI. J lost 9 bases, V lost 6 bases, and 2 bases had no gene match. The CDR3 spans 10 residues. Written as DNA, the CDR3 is TGCGCCAGCAGGGACAGGATGCAGTACTTC. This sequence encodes CASRDRMQYF.

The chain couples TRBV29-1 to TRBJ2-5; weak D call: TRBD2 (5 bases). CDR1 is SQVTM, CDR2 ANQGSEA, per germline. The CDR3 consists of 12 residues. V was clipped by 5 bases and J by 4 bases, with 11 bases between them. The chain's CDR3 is CSVQNGVETQYF. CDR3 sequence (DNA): TGCAGCGTTCAAAACGGGGTAGAGACCCAGTACTTC.